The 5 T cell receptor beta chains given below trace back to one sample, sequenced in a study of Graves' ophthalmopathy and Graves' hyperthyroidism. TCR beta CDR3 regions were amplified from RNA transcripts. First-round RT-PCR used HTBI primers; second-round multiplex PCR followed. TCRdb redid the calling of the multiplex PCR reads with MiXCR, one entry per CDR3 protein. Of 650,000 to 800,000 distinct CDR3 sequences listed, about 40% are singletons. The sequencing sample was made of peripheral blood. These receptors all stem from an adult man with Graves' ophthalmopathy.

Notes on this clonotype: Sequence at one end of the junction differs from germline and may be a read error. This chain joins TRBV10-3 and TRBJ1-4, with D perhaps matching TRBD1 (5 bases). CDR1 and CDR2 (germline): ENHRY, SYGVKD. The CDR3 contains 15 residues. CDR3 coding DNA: TGTGCCAGCAGTCAGACGGGGCTTGCTAATGAAAAACTGTTTTTT. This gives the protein CASSQTGLANEKLFF.

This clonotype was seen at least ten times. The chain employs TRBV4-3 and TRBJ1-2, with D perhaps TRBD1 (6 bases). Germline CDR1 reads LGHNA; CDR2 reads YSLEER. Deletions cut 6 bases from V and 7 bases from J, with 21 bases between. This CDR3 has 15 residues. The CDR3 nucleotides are TGCGCCAGCAGGGTTTCGACCTTGGACAGTGCTGGCTACACCTTC. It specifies CASRVSTLDSAGYTF.

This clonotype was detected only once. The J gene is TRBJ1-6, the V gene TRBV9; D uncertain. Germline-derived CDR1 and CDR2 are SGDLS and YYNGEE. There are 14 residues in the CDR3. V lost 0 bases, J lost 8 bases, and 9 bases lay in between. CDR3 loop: CASSVDPLDSPLHF. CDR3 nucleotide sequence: TGTGCCAGCAGCGTAGACCCCTTGGATTCACCCCTCCACTTT.

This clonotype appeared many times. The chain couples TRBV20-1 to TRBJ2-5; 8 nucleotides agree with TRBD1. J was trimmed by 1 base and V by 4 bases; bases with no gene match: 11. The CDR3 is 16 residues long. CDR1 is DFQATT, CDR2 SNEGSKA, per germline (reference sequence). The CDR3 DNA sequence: TGCAGTGCTAAGACTTTCACAGGGGGAATCCAAGAGACCCAGTACTTC. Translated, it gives CSAKTFTGGIQETQYF.

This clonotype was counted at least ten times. The CDR3 reads CSVERDDGYEQYF. The CDR3 region has the DNA TGCAGCGTGGAAAGGGACGACGGGTACGAGCAGTACTTC. V usage is TRBV29-1 and J usage is TRBJ2-7; D is perhaps TRBD1 or TRBD2 (5 bases each). The CDR3 consists of 13 residues. The V gene's germline CDR1 is SQVTM and CDR2 ANQGSEA. V was pared by 6 bases and J by 4 bases, with 16 bases between.